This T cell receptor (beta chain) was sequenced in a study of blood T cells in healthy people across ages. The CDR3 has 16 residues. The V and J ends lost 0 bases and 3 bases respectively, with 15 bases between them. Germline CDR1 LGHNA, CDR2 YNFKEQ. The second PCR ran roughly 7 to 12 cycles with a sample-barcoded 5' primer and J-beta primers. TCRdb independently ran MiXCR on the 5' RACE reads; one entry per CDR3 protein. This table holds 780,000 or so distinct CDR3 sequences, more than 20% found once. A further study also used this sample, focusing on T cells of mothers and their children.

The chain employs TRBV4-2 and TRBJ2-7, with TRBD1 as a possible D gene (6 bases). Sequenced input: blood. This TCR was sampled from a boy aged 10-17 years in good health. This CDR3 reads CASSQDQGQGYYEQYF. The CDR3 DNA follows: TGTGCCAGCAGCCAAGATCAGGGGCAGGGCTACTACGAGCAGTACTTC.